The TCR beta chain under discussion was sequenced for a study of Ad26.COV2.S vaccination and SARS-CoV-2 variants. Study information: Enrolled in COV1001, the donor was in the Ad26.COV2.S trial arm, which received the vaccine.

Broader study findings: Compared with placebo recipients, vaccine recipients had higher spike-specific TCR breadth.

Treatment of the sample: 15 to 20 received Ad26.COV2.S at low or high dose, single or two shots; 5 received placebo; per-sample allocation not given. Sampling happened 63 days after the first vaccine or placebo injection. Data came from immunoSEQ multiplex PCR; TCRdb stores just in-frame clones and leaves some out. The table lists roughly 380,000 clones, approximately 85% of them singletons. As regards this clone: Antigen specificity is unknown.

The origin of this receptor is a person aged 18-65 years who received the Ad26.COV2.S COVID-19 vaccine or a placebo. Source: peripheral blood, taken in a trial of Ad26.COV2.S vaccine versus placebo.

The CDR3 region is CASSLGAAQETQYF. CDR3 DNA sequence: TGCGCCAGCAGCTTGGGTGCGGCCCAAGAGACCCAGTACTTC. V usage is TRBV5-1 and J usage is TRBJ2-5; no reliable D call. This CDR3 contains 14 residues. The germline CDR1 and CDR2 sequences are SGHRS and YFSETQ. The V end was cut by 0 bases, the J end by 1 base, with 7 bases between.